What follows is one TCR beta chain and its context. The antigen is undetermined. The data originate from a study of shared clonotypes between healthy human individuals. Study conclusions and caveats: Blood was the sole source, and tissue repertoires probably differ. It was the few donors that limited the genetic and exposure-history diversity represented.

Germline values: CDR1 SGHTA, CDR2 FQGNSA. The CDR3 loop spans 13 amino acids. Trimming cost V 0 bases and J 9 bases; bases outside gene matches: 2. Only in-frame clones appear in the TCRdb table, and some are missing; sequencing was by immunoSEQ multiplex PCR. Here the sample spans about 490,000 clones, 65% to 80% being singletons. This TCR was recovered from a woman aged 40 to 50 in good health. Some clones in this sample may be carry-over from other donors' samples. The sequenced material came from PBMCs. The chain links TRBV7-2 to TRBJ2-1, with 7 bases that match TRBD1. CDR3 amino acids: CASSLADRAEQFF. In DNA, the CDR3 is TGTGCCAGCAGCTTAGCCGACAGGGCTGAGCAGTTCTTC.